Listed here are 22 T cell receptor beta chains from one sample, sequenced in a study of metastatic and nonmetastatic thyroid tumors. Thyroid surgery had not been preceded by any treatment in any patient. TCRdb redid the clone calls on the PCR reads using MiXCR. Of more than 13,000 clones in the sample, approximately 12% are singletons; the top ten hold roughly 14%. The sample taken for sequencing was blood. The receptors derive from a female donor with papillary thyroid cancer or a benign thyroid nodule (not recorded which). Some clones in this sample may be carry-over from other donors' samples.

This clone is classed as medium-sized. The V gene is TRBV12-3 or TRBV12-4, the J gene TRBJ2-3, with D possibly TRBD2 on 5 matching bases. This CDR3 comprises 12 residues. V was pared by 6 bases and J by 3 bases, with 7 bases between. This CDR3 is CASRRETDTQYF. CDR3 nucleotides: TGTGCCAGCAGGAGGGAAACAGATACGCAGTATTTT.

By proportion, this clone is medium-sized. This sequence joins TRBV7-9 and TRBJ1-6, with 8 bases that match TRBD1. Germline V CDR1 and CDR2: SEHNR, FQNEAQ (reference sequence). The length of the CDR3 is 12 residues. After removal of 5 bases from V and 9 bases from J, the junction contained 0 bases not matched to a gene. The CDR3 loop is CASSDRGSPLHF. The CDR3 nucleotides are TGTGCCAGCAGCGACAGGGGTTCACCCCTCCACTTT.

This clone has ten or more counts. The chain recombines TRBV20-1 with TRBJ2-1, with TRBD2 identical over 7 bases. The germline V gene has CDR1 DFQATT and CDR2 SNEGSKA (reference sequence). The CDR3 is 17 amino acids. J lost 4 bases, V lost 0 bases, and 12 bases had no gene match. CDR3 amino acids: CSARDQGGPSRYNEQFF. The CDR3 DNA follows: TGCAGTGCTAGAGATCAGGGAGGGCCCTCCCGGTACAATGAGCAGTTCTTC.

Ten or more counts support this clone. The CDR3 nucleotides are TGCGCCAGCAGCCAAGGACTAGCGGGAGGGTTTGAGCAGTTCTTC. Translated, it gives CASSQGLAGGFEQFF. V gene TRBV4-1 combines with J gene TRBJ2-1; 14 bases match TRBD2. The ends lost 1 base at V and 9 bases at J; junction bases unmatched: 2. The CDR3 runs 15 residues. Germline values: CDR1 MGHRA, CDR2 YSYEKL.

This clone was found many times. This chain joins TRBV2 and TRBJ2-1, with D possibly being TRBD2 (6 bases). The CDR3 consists of 16 residues. Trimming stripped 1 base from V and 6 bases from J, with 16 bases between. The germline V gene encodes CDR1 SNHLY and CDR2 FYNNEI. The CDR3 reads CASSEGRASLGNEQFF. The CDR3 region has the DNA TGTGCCAGCAGTGAAGGGAGGGCTAGTCTTGGCAATGAGCAGTTCTTC.

Note on this clone: Because the CDR3 is missing its conserved closing phenylalanine or tryptophan, this is likely a read error. The chain has TRBV6-1 and TRBJ2-3, with D perhaps TRBD1 or TRBD2 (6 bases each). The CDR3 is 16 residues long. Per germline, CDR1 MNHNS and CDR2 SASEGT. CDR3 DNA sequence: TGTGCCAACAGTGACTCGGCGGGGACACCCACAGATACGCAGTATTTA. This sequence encodes CANSDSAGTPTDTQYL.

This clone was observed many times. The conserved phenylalanine or tryptophan normally closing the CDR3 is absent here, so this likely arose from a read error. The chain links TRBV27 to TRBJ2-1; either TRBD1 or TRBD2 may supply D (5 bases each). Trimming pared 5 bases from V and 6 bases from J, leaving 11 bases between. CDR1 and CDR2 from the germline V gene are MNHEY and SMNVEV (reference sequence). CDR3 length: 13 amino acids. The DNA of the CDR3 is TGTGCCAGCAGTCCGGGGCTAGCCAATGAGCAGTTCCTC. Protein product: CASSPGLANEQFL.

This clone appeared many times. This sample includes further DNA sequences coding for the same CDR3. The gene calls are TRBV5-1 and TRBJ1-4; D ambiguous. The V end lost 3 bases, the J end lost 8 bases, and 8 bases lay between the germline ends. Germline CDR1 and CDR2: SGHRS and YFSETQ. This CDR3 region has 12 residues. CDR3 region: CASSYGFEKLFF. The CDR3 DNA is TGCGCCAGCAGCTACGGTTTCGAAAAACTGTTTTTT.

This clone showed up many times. V gene TRBV7-2 combines with J gene TRBJ1-4, with D perhaps matching TRBD1 (6 bases). This CDR3 region has 15 residues. Germline V gives CDR1 SGHTA, CDR2 FQGNSA. The V gene lost 6 bases and the J gene lost 7 bases, with 18 bases spanning the gap. The CDR3 sequence is CASSRGGAGGEKLFF. The CDR3 DNA follows: TGTGCCAGCAGTCGAGGGGGGGCTGGTGGTGAAAAACTGTTTTTT.

This chain's CDR3 is CSARGLTSGGGHGKLFF. As DNA, the CDR3 is TGCAGTGCTAGAGGTTTGACCTCTGGAGGGGGGCATGGAAAACTGTTTTTT. The chain couples TRBV20-1 to TRBJ1-4; a weak D match, TRBD1 (6 bases). Germline CDR1 reads DFQATT; CDR2 reads SNEGSKA (reference sequence). The V end lost 1 base, the J end lost 10 bases, and 25 bases lay between the germline ends. The CDR3 has 17 amino acids.

This clone is labeled medium-sized. The J gene is TRBJ2-1, the V gene TRBV7-9; no clear D gene. Germline V gene sequence: CDR1 SEHNR, CDR2 FQNEAQ (reference sequence). The V and J ends lost 5 bases and 4 bases respectively, with 12 bases between them. CDR3 length: 14 amino acids. CDR3 residues: CASSPWSRYNEQFF. CDR3 nucleotides: TGTGCCAGCAGCCCTTGGAGCCGGTACAATGAGCAGTTCTTC.

In this sample, this clone is medium-sized (0.01 to 0.1%). The genes are TRBV6-1 and TRBJ2-3; 8 nucleotides align to TRBD2. The CDR3 length is 14 residues. V lost 5 bases, J lost 3 bases, and 4 bases stayed unmatched. CDR1 MNHNS and CDR2 SASEGT come from the germline V gene. CDR3 sequence reads: CASSRRGVTDTQYF. CDR3 DNA sequence: TGTGCCAGCAGTCGGCGGGGGGTTACAGATACGCAGTATTTT.

At least ten counts were recorded for this clone. The chain has TRBV14 and TRBJ2-7, with 7 bases aligning to TRBD2. This CDR3 comprises 14 residues. V trimming: 6 bases; J trimming: 3 bases; junction bases outside the gene matches: 8. Germline lookup yields CDR1 SGHDN and CDR2 FVKESK. The CDR3 is CASSRTSRDYEQYF. For the CDR3, the DNA is TGTGCCAGCAGTAGGACTAGTAGGGACTACGAGCAGTACTTC. Combining the CDR3 with reference TRBV14 and TRBJ2-7 gives the whole variable domain EAGVTQFPSHSVIEKGQTVTLRCDPISGHDNLYWYRRVMGKEIKFLLHFVKESKQDESGMPNNRFLAERTGGTYSTLKVQPAELEDSGVYFCASSRTSRDYEQYFGPGTRLTVT.

In this sample, this clone is medium-sized. The genes are TRBV15 and TRBJ1-6, with D uncertain. Trimming stripped 5 bases from V and 3 bases from J, with 5 bases between. CDR3 length equals 13 residues. Germline V gene data show CDR1 as LNHNV and CDR2 as YYDKDF (reference sequence). CDR3 nucleotide sequence: TGTGCCACCAGCGATGACTATAATTCACCCCTCCACTTT. Amino acid sequence: CATSDDYNSPLHF.

As concerns this clone: One junction end does not reproduce the germline sequence, and a read error may be involved. The chain is built from TRBV14 and TRBJ2-1; 16 nucleotides line up with TRBD2. CDR3 size: 20 residues. The V gene's germline CDR1 is SGHDN and CDR2 FVKESK. In DNA form, the CDR3 reads TGTGCCAGCACCCAAAGGGTCGTGGGACTAGCGGGGGGGCTAGGGAATGAGCAGTTCTTC. Residues: CASTQRVVGLAGGLGNEQFF.

By frequency in the sample, this clone is medium-sized. The chain employs TRBV12-3 or TRBV12-4 and TRBJ2-1; 10 bases are shared with TRBD2. The length of the CDR3 is 13 residues. V trimming: 7 bases; J trimming: 10 bases; junction bases outside the gene matches: 7. The CDR3 bases are TGTGCCAGCACTACCTTTAGCGGGAGGGAGCAGTTCTTC. Protein sequence: CASTTFSGREQFF.

By its share, this clone is medium-sized. As DNA, the CDR3 is TGTGCCAGCAGTTACGCACTCACAGGGCTCTATGGCTACACCTTC. Translated: CASSYALTGLYGYTF. The gene calls are TRBV6-2 or TRBV6-3 and TRBJ1-2, with D maybe TRBD1 (6 bases). V was shortened by 2 bases and J by 4 bases, with 14 bases between the two germline ends. There are 15 residues in the CDR3. The germline CDR1 and CDR2 sequences are MNHEY and SVGEGT.

This clone qualifies as medium-sized. The chain links TRBV7-9 to TRBJ2-7; weak D call: TRBD2 (5 bases). V shed 0 bases and J shed 3 bases, with 12 bases lying between them. The germline V gene has CDR1 SEHNR and CDR2 FQNEAQ (reference sequence). The CDR3 contains 15 residues. CDR3 loop: CASSLAAAHDYEQYF. The CDR3 nucleotides read TGTGCCAGCAGCTTAGCAGCGGCACACGACTACGAGCAGTACTTC. Together with reference TRBV7-9 and TRBJ2-7, the CDR3 gives the full variable domain: DTGVSQNPRHKITKRGQNVTFRCDPISEHNRLYWYRQTLGQGPEFLTYFQNEAQLEKSRLLSDRFSAERPKGSFSTLEIQRTEQGDSAMYLCASSLAAAHDYEQYFGPGTRLTVT.

The chain carries TRBV28 and TRBJ2-2; D possibly uses TRBD1 or TRBD2 (5 bases each). Germline CDR1 reads MDHEN; CDR2 reads SYDVKM. The CDR3 is made up of 13 amino acids. In DNA, the CDR3 is TGTGCTATTCTTGCTAGGGACGCCGGGGAGCTGTTTTTT. This encodes CAILARDAGELFF.

This clone was counted at least ten times. V is TRBV11-2 and J is TRBJ2-5, with TRBD2 identical over 8 bases. The germline V gene has CDR1 SGHAT and CDR2 FQNNGV. With V trimmed by 4 bases and J by 2 bases, 6 bases remained unmatched. The CDR3 extends over 15 amino acids. The DNA for the CDR3 is TGTGCCAGCAGCTATCGGCGGGGGGTACAAGAGACCCAGTACTTC. This codes for CASSYRRGVQETQYF.

About this clone itself: Other DNA sequences in this sample translate to the same CDR3. The chain recombines TRBV7-9 with TRBJ2-1; D is unresolved. The CDR3 contains 14 residues. Germline V gene data show CDR1 as SEHNR and CDR2 as FQNEAQ (reference sequence). The CDR3 is CASDMANSYNEQFF. CDR3 coding DNA: TGTGCGAGTGATATGGCTAACTCTTACAATGAGCAGTTCTTC.

In this sample, this clone is medium-sized (0.01 to 0.1%). V usage is TRBV6-1 and J usage is TRBJ2-5; 7 bases match TRBD1. This CDR3 has 14 residues. The V and J ends lost 6 bases and 4 bases, in that order; junction bases with no gene match: 8. Germline values: CDR1 MNHNS, CDR2 SASEGT. In DNA form, the CDR3 reads TGTGCCAGCAGCCCCCTACAGGGGAGAGAGACCCAGTACTTC. It specifies CASSPLQGRETQYF.